The 17 T cell receptor beta chains in this list originate from one sample, sequenced in a study of T cells after yellow fever vaccination. Using its own MiXCR run on the 5' RACE reads, TCRdb lists one record per CDR3 protein. The sample records nearly 350,000 distinct CDR3 sequences, around 8.1% being singletons. Sample: PBMCs, taken more than 40 days after the first yellow fever vaccination. The receptors here all came from a man between 18 and 29 years old who received the YFV17D yellow fever vaccine.

This clonotype was detected a few times. This chain connects TRBV4-1 to TRBJ2-3, with TRBD1 as a possible D gene (5 bases). Trimming shortened V by 4 bases and J by 3 bases, and 17 bases separated the two germline ends. Germline CDR1 reads MGHRA; CDR2 reads YSYEKL. The length of the CDR3 is 16 residues. This chain's CDR3 is CASSRQGWTKTDTQYF. CDR3 bases: TGCGCCAGCAGCCGCCAGGGCTGGACGAAGACAGATACGCAGTATTTT.

The V and J genes are TRBV5-6 and TRBJ1-5; 8 bases agree with TRBD1. Germline trimming cut 1 base from V and 0 bases from J; bases unmatched to any gene: 9. The CDR3 length is 18 residues. Germline loops: CDR1 SGHDT, CDR2 YYEEEE. As DNA, the CDR3 is TGTGCCAGCAGCTTGTTCAGGGACAGGACTTATAGCAATCAGCCCCAGCATTTT. Encoded protein: CASSLFRDRTYSNQPQHF.

In this sample, this clonotype turned up a few times. DNA of the CDR3: TGTGCCAGCAGCACCGGGACTAGCGGGGGGGCCCCCCAGTTCTTC. Translation: CASSTGTSGGAPQFF. The chain carries TRBV2 and TRBJ2-1, with 16 bases lining up with TRBD2. V dropped 6 bases and J dropped 13; count of bases not matched to a gene: 9. Germline CDR1 and CDR2: SNHLY and FYNNEI. The CDR3 is 15 amino acids.

The chain has TRBV4-1 and TRBJ2-2; maybe TRBD1 (6 bases). V was clipped by 4 bases and J by 6 bases, with 18 bases between them. Germline V CDR1 and CDR2: MGHRA, YSYEKL. This CDR3 is built from 16 residues. The CDR3, as DNA: TGCGCCAGCAGCCGCCAACTACAGGGCTCCTCCGGGGAGCTGTTTTTT. It specifies CASSRQLQGSSGELFF.

The DNA for the CDR3 is TGTGCCAGCAGCTACCCAAGCCGGGGTCAAACCGGGGAGCTGTTTTTT. Residues: CASSYPSRGQTGELFF. This rearrangement joins TRBV5-5 to TRBJ2-2; a weak D match, TRBD2 (5 bases). V shed 3 bases and J shed 5 bases, with 17 bases lying between them. The germline CDR1 and CDR2 sequences are SGHKS and YYEKEE (reference sequence). The CDR3 has 16 amino acids.

The chain has TRBV10-3 and TRBJ2-3; TRBD2 agrees at 7 bases. V gave up 6 bases and J gave up 5 bases; unmatched junction bases: 5. The CDR3 is 13 amino acids. Germline CDR1 reads ENHRY; CDR2 reads SYGVKD. In DNA, the CDR3 is TGTGCCATCAGGGGGGGGAGGGGAGATACGCAGTATTTT. This codes for CAIRGGRGDTQYF.

This clonotype was seen only a few times. The chain is built from TRBV7-9 and TRBJ2-5, with D uncertain. The CDR3 is made up of 14 amino acids. Germline loops: CDR1 SEHNR, CDR2 FQNEAQ (reference sequence). V lost 4 bases and J 1 base, leaving 10 bases between the germline ends. In nucleotides, the CDR3 is TGTGCCAGCAGCTCTTTATGGAGCCAAGAGACCCAGTACTTC. Translated: CASSSLWSQETQYF.

In its sample, this clonotype was seen a few times. The chain is built from TRBV6-5 and TRBJ2-3; D not certain. The ends were cut back, 4 bases at V and 0 bases at J, with 5 bases in the middle. CDR1 and CDR2 from the germline V gene are MNHEY and SVGAGI. This CDR3 spans 13 amino acids. This CDR3 reads CASSWKSTDTQYF. CDR3 DNA: TGTGCCAGCAGTTGGAAGAGCACAGATACGCAGTATTTT.

The table lists this clonotype with a few counts. This chain joins TRBV20-1 and TRBJ1-2; D gene uncertain. CDR1 and CDR2 (germline): DFQATT, SNEGSKA (reference sequence). Trimming stripped 4 bases from V and 3 bases from J, with 15 bases between. This CDR3 is built from 14 residues. CDR3 sequence: CSATATIGYYGYTF. DNA of the CDR3: TGCAGTGCTACAGCCACCATTGGGTACTATGGCTACACCTTC.

This clonotype was found a few times. This chain uses TRBV5-4 with TRBJ1-5, with D perhaps matching TRBD1 (6 bases). Deletions cut 4 bases from V and 0 bases from J, with 11 bases between. Germline values: CDR1 SGHNT, CDR2 YYREEE (reference sequence). The CDR3 runs 15 residues. The CDR3: CASSLPRGSNQPQHF. The CDR3 DNA reads TGTGCCAGCAGCCTCCCCAGGGGTAGCAATCAGCCCCAGCATTTT.

To note about this clonotype: A much bigger clone sits one base away, suggesting this may be a read error. The genes are TRBV12-3 or TRBV12-4 and TRBJ2-1, with 9 bases identical to TRBD2. The CDR3 has 16 amino acids. The J segment lost 0 bases and the V segment lost 5 bases, leaving 5 bases of the junction unmatched. DNA of the CDR3: TGTGCCAGCAGTCCGCGGGGGGGCCCCTCCTACAATGAGCAGTTCTTC. Amino acids: CASSPRGGPSYNEQFF.

This clonotype has a handful of counts. The chain combines TRBV5-1 with TRBJ2-7; maybe TRBD1 (6 bases). This CDR3 spans 13 amino acids. CDR1 is SGHRS and CDR2 is YFSETQ in the germline V gene. Between the trimmed V and J ends, which lost 4 bases and 6 bases, there was a span of 14 bases. The CDR3 is CASSPREQGEQYF. The CDR3 nucleotides are TGCGCCAGCAGCCCGAGAGAACAGGGCGAGCAGTACTTC.

The chain is built from TRBV20-1 and TRBJ2-3, with 7 bases aligning to TRBD2. This CDR3 has 13 amino acids. With 3 bases clipped from V and 2 bases from J, the junction kept 2 bases outside the gene matches. Per germline, CDR1 DFQATT and CDR2 SNEGSKA (reference sequence). This CDR3 reads CSARGGTTDTQYF. The CDR3 region has the DNA TGCAGTGCTAGGGGAGGGACCACAGATACGCAGTATTTT.

Here the CDR3 reads CSAMTDTQYF. The CDR3 region has the DNA TGCAGTGCTATGACAGATACGCAGTATTTT. The V gene is TRBV20-1, the J gene TRBJ2-3; no firm D call. Trimming left V 4 bases short and J 3 bases short, with 2 bases between. This CDR3 contains 10 residues. Germline CDR1 and CDR2: DFQATT and SNEGSKA (reference sequence).

In this sample, this clonotype turned up a few times. The chain joins TRBV12-3 or TRBV12-4 to TRBJ2-2; 7 bases agree with TRBD2. The trim removed 7 bases at V and 7 bases at J, leaving 15 bases unmatched. The CDR3 spans 16 residues. Written as DNA, the CDR3 is TGTGCCAGCACATCCCGGGGAGGGCTTACCAACGGGGAGCTGTTTTTT. Translation: CASTSRGGLTNGELFF.

This clonotype was seen repeatedly, ten times or more. The chain uses TRBV6-1 and TRBJ2-1; no clear D gene. V lost 4 bases to trimming and J lost 1 base, with 14 bases between them. The CDR3 extends over 16 amino acids. CDR1 is MNHNS and CDR2 is SASEGT in the germline V gene. The chain's CDR3 is CASSAVQKGSYNEQFF. The DNA of the CDR3 is TGTGCCAGCAGTGCCGTCCAAAAGGGATCCTACAATGAGCAGTTCTTC.

The rearrangement joins TRBV5-1 to TRBJ1-1, with a weak D call TRBD1 (5 bases). With 2 bases removed from V and 8 bases from J, the gap between germline ends came to 10 bases. This CDR3 region has 12 residues. Germline loops: CDR1 SGHRS, CDR2 YFSETQ. CDR3 bases: TGCGCCAGCAGCTTAGAGGGGATGGAAGCTTTCTTT. Translating gives CASSLEGMEAFF.